The rows below give T cell receptor beta chains drawn from one sample of a study of CD8 T cells in Susac syndrome. TCRdb re-analysed the immunoSEQ multiplex PCR reads in MiXCR, keeping a single row per CDR3 protein. The sample records over 150,000 distinct CDR3 sequences, roughly 94% being singletons. Sequenced input: CD4+ T cells from PBMCs. Receptors originate from a human donor with Susac syndrome. Each CDR3 is given with its conserved first and last residue. Part of the rows lack a size; the others show once, few, many or a class for expanded clones.

J gene,V gene,clone size,CDR3 protein
TRBJ1-2,TRBV24-1,.,CATSEGANYGYTF
TRBJ1-2,TRBV28,.,CASSRTGSRNYGYTF
TRBJ1-1,TRBV7-8,.,CASSFTGGVASTEAFF
TRBJ1-2,TRBV19,.,CASRGTGAYGYTF
TRBJ1-2,TRBV6-2/TRBV6-3,.,CASSYSGGAKGYTF
TRBJ2-2,TRBV11-2,once,CANRDTNTGELFF
TRBJ2-7,TRBV21-1,.,CASSKALSSPYEQYF
TRBJ2-2,TRBV6-1,.,CASSIRGGTGELFF
TRBJ2-7,TRBV20-1,.,CSVGGPGSYEQYF
TRBJ2-6,TRBV7-9,.,CASSFWGSISGANVLTF
TRBJ2-7,TRBV10-3,.,CAIRPSGSSYEQYF
TRBJ2-3,TRBV13,.,CASSLAALWGSTDTQYF
TRBJ1-1,TRBV5-1,.,CASSFGDGNTEAFF
TRBJ2-5,TRBV7-2,.,CASSLDSTEQETQYF
TRBJ1-1,TRBV4-2,.,CASSQDPGQRMNTEAFF
TRBJ1-5,TRBV30,.,CAWSVNRAGNQPQHF
TRBJ2-1,TRBV7-9,once,CASSPQGRSLLLYNEQFF
TRBJ1-1,TRBV30,.,CAWSPLQGWMNTEAFF
TRBJ1-5,TRBV20-1,.,CSARTGGDYGQPQHF
TRBJ1-6,TRBV3-1,.,CASSFGPGSGGSPLHF
TRBJ2-5,TRBV12-3/TRBV12-4,.,CASRQDYQETQYF
TRBJ2-7,TRBV18,.,CASSNGQAYEQYF
TRBJ2-5,TRBV5-1,few,CASRRQQETQYF
TRBJ1-2,TRBV18,once,CASSNRGLRGYTF
TRBJ2-1,TRBV29-1,.,CSVKTGLSGNEQFF
TRBJ1-4,TRBV29-1,once,CSVQLGGISEKLFF
TRBJ2-7,TRBV28,.,CASSPNPGTGYEQYF
TRBJ2-2,TRBV7-9,.,CASRRTGELFF
TRBJ1-2,TRBV6-5,.,CASSPNRGDNYGYTF
TRBJ1-5,TRBV5-6,.,CASSLAGAFQPQHF
TRBJ1-5,TRBV28,once,CASSGGSRQPQHF
TRBJ2-4,TRBV28,.,CASSESQGADIQYF
TRBJ2-7,TRBV20-1,.,CSARRPREQYF
TRBJ2-7,TRBV11-2,.,CASSSLDKNEQYF
TRBJ2-3,TRBV10-2,.,CASSKRRDTQYF
TRBJ1-1,TRBV10-3,.,CAISESTGETEAFF
TRBJ2-5,TRBV11-2,.,CASSLVGMRETQYF
TRBJ2-3,TRBV30,.,CAWSTGGPPTDTQYF
TRBJ2-5,TRBV5-4,.,CASSLGTSGPVKTQYF
TRBJ2-5,TRBV11-2,few,CASSPHTQETQYF
TRBJ2-3,TRBV5-1,.,CASSPGPSGRAADTQYF
TRBJ2-1,TRBV4-2,.,CASSQYEGGEQFF
TRBJ2-7,TRBV12-3/TRBV12-4,.,CASSLDTGRDYEQYF
TRBJ2-7,TRBV7-8,few,CASSQGRSYEQYF
TRBJ1-6,TRBV15,.,CATSRVGGATPLHF
TRBJ1-1,TRBV6-5,.,CASSGTSRGTEAFF
TRBJ2-3,TRBV7-2,.,CASSLGLAPDTQYF
TRBJ2-3,TRBV18,.,CASSYDSTDTQYF